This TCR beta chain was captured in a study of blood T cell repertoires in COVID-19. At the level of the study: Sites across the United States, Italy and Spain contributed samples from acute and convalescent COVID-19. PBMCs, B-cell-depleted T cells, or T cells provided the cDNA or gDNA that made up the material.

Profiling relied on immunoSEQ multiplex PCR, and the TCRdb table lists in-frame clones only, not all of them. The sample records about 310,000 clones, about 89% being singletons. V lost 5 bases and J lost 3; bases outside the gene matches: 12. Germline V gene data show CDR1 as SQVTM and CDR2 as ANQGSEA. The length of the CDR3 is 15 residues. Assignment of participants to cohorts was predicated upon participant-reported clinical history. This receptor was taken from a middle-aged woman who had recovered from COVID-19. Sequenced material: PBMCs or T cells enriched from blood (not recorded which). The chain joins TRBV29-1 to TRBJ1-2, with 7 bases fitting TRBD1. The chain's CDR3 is CSVLLRDSIHYGYTF. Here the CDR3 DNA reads TGCAGCGTTCTTTTAAGGGACAGTATACACTATGGCTACACCTTC.